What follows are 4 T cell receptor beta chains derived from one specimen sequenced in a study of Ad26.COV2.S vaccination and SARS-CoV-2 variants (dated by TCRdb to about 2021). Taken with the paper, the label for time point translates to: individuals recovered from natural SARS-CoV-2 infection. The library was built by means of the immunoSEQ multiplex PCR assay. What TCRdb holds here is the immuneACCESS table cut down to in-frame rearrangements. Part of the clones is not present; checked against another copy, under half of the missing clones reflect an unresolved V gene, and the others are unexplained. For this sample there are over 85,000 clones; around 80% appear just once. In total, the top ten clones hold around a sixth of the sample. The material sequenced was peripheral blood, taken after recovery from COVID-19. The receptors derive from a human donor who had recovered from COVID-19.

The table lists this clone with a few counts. CDR3 loop: CASISDRGGEAFF. As DNA, the CDR3 is TGTGCCAGCATCTCCGACAGGGGCGGCGAAGCTTTCTTT. The chain has TRBV2 and TRBJ1-1, with TRBD1 matching over 8 bases. V dropped 7 bases and J dropped 8; count of bases not matched to a gene: 9. Germline CDR1 and CDR2: SNHLY and FYNNEI. The CDR3 totals 13 residues. Drawing the rest from reference TRBV2 and TRBJ1-1, the complete variable domain is EPEVTQTPSHQVTQMGQEVILRCVPISNHLYFYWYRQILGQKVEFLVSFYNNEISEKSEIFDDQFSVERPDGSNFTLKIRSTKLEDSAMYFCASISDRGGEAFFGQGTRLTVV.

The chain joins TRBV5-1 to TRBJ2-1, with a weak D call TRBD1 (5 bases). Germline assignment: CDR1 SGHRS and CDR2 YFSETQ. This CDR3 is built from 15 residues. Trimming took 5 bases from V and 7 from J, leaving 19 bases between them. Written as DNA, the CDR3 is TGCGCCAGCAGTCGTGCAACAGGTGCAGAGAATGAGCAGTTCTTC. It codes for CASSRATGAENEQFF.

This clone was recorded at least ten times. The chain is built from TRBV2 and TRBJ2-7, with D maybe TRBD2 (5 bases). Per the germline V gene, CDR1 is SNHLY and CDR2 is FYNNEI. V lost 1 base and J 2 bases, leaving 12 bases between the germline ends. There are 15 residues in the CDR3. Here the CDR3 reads CASSEDEGSPYEQYF. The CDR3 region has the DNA TGTGCCAGCAGTGAAGATGAGGGATCCCCCTACGAGCAGTACTTC.

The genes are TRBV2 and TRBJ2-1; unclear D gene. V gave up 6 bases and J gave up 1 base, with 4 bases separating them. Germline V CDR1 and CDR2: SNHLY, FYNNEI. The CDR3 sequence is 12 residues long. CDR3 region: CASRQSYNEQFF. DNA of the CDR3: TGTGCCAGCAGGCAGTCCTACAATGAGCAGTTCTTC.